One sample yielded the 29 T cell receptor beta chains listed below, sequenced in a study of shared clonotypes between healthy human individuals. Profiled with immunoSEQ multiplex PCR; TCRdb holds only in-frame clones, not every one. The sample shows about 680,000 clones, under 95% of them seen only once. Naive CD8 populations comprised CD45RO-negative cells positively selected for CCR7, excluding terminally differentiated effector memory CD45RA+ cells. The sequenced material came from naive CD8+ T cells sorted from blood. These receptors were obtained from a man under 40 in good health.

The rearrangement uses TRBV9 and TRBJ2-1; 9 positions match TRBD1. This CDR3 is built from 16 residues. J was trimmed by 9 bases and V by 3 bases; bases with no gene match: 13. Germline lookup yields CDR1 SGDLS and CDR2 YYNGEE. CDR3 DNA sequence: TGTGCCAGCAGCGACTATGGGACAGGGATAGGAAGTGAGCAGTTCTTC. Translation: CASSDYGTGIGSEQFF.

This chain uses TRBV29-1 with TRBJ1-1, with D possibly being TRBD1 (6 bases). V was clipped by 2 bases and J by 10 bases, with 23 bases between them. Germline CDR1 is SQVTM and CDR2 is ANQGSEA. The CDR3 totals 15 residues. The CDR3 region is CSVEWKDGTIVGAFF. The CDR3 DNA follows: TGCAGCGTTGAATGGAAGGATGGGACAATAGTTGGAGCTTTCTTT.

The chain employs TRBV15 and TRBJ2-1, with D perhaps matching TRBD2 (6 bases). Germline CDR1 reads LNHNV; CDR2 reads YYDKDF (reference sequence). V shed 4 bases and J shed 3 bases, with 10 bases lying between them. The CDR3 loop spans 14 amino acids. CDR3 coding DNA: TGTGCCACCAGCACCGGGACTGACTACAATGAGCAGTTCTTC. It specifies CATSTGTDYNEQFF.

This sequence joins TRBV7-9 and TRBJ2-3, with D hard to call. Trimming stripped 4 bases from V and 2 bases from J, with 16 bases between. Germline V gene data show CDR1 as SEHNR and CDR2 as FQNEAQ (reference sequence). The CDR3 totals 16 residues. CDR3 sequence: CASSSASARLTDTQYF. DNA for the CDR3: TGTGCCAGCAGCTCCGCCTCGGCGCGTCTCACAGATACGCAGTATTTT. Complete variable domain (other parts from reference TRBV7-9 and TRBJ2-3): DTGVSQNPRHKITKRGQNVTFRCDPISEHNRLYWYRQTLGQGPEFLTYFQNEAQLEKSRLLSDRFSAERPKGSFSTLEIQRTEQGDSAMYLCASSSASARLTDTQYFGPGTRLTVL.

To note about this clone: Other DNA sequences within the sample encode an identical CDR3. The chain is built from TRBV11-2 and TRBJ2-7; D might be TRBD2 (5 bases). This CDR3 has 14 residues. Deletions cut 2 bases from V and 1 base from J, with 9 bases between. Per germline, CDR1 SGHAT and CDR2 FQNNGV. The CDR3 nucleotides read TGTGCCAGCAGCTTATCCTCGGGATCCTACGAGCAGTACTTC. Translating gives CASSLSSGSYEQYF.

The V and J genes are TRBV11-3 and TRBJ2-1, with D tentatively TRBD2 (5 bases). Trimming removed 2 bases at V and 3 bases at J, with 17 bases between. Germline V gene sequence: CDR1 SGHNT, CDR2 YENEEA. The CDR3 covers 17 residues. The CDR3 here is CASSLQGLSGIYNEQFF. The CDR3 DNA reads TGTGCCAGCAGCTTACAAGGTCTCTCGGGGATCTACAATGAGCAGTTCTTC.

V usage is TRBV4-1 and J usage is TRBJ2-2, with 14 bases matching TRBD2. The CDR3 is 20 residues long. Germline V gene sequence: CDR1 MGHRA, CDR2 YSYEKL. The V and J ends lost 0 bases and 3 bases, in that order; junction bases with no gene match: 9. The CDR3 sequence: CASSQEDLGLAGVDTGELFF. The CDR3 DNA reads TGCGCCAGCAGCCAAGAAGATTTGGGACTAGCGGGAGTTGACACCGGGGAGCTGTTTTTT.

This rearrangement joins TRBV28 to TRBJ1-1, with 12 bases that match TRBD1. The CDR3 totals 18 residues. J gave up 5 bases and V 6 bases, and 16 bases lay outside the gene matches. Per the germline V gene, CDR1 is MDHEN and CDR2 is SYDVKM. CDR3 DNA: TGTGCCAGCAGCCCGGGACAGGGGGCAGGTTTAGGTGTAACTGAAGCTTTCTTT. It is translated as CASSPGQGAGLGVTEAFF. The full variable domain, rest sourced from reference TRBV28 and TRBJ1-1, is DVKVTQSSRYLVKRTGEKVFLECVQDMDHENMFWYRQDPGLGLRLIYFSYDVKMKEKGDIPEGYSVSREKKERFSLILESASTNQTSMYLCASSPGQGAGLGVTEAFFGQGTRLTVV.

V usage is TRBV5-1 and J usage is TRBJ1-2, with D maybe TRBD1 (5 bases). CDR1 is SGHRS and CDR2 is YFSETQ in the germline V gene. The CDR3 totals 14 residues. V lost 3 bases and J 4 bases, leaving 13 bases between the germline ends. The CDR3 coding sequence is TGCGCCAGCAGCTCTAAGGGGTTCGGCTATGGCTACACCTTC. It translates to CASSSKGFGYGYTF.

The J gene is TRBJ2-1, the V gene TRBV27; D uncertain. The CDR3 covers 12 residues. V was clipped by 6 bases and J by 7 bases, with 10 bases between them. Germline V gives CDR1 MNHEY, CDR2 SMNVEV (reference sequence). As DNA, the CDR3 is TGTGCCAGCAGCACGGACCTTAATGAGCAGTTCTTC. Protein: CASSTDLNEQFF.

The chain carries TRBV7-9 and TRBJ2-7; 8 bases map to TRBD2. This CDR3 comprises 15 residues. V was clipped by 1 base and J by 5 bases; unmatched bases: 7. Germline V gene sequence: CDR1 SEHNR, CDR2 FQNEAQ (reference sequence). CDR3 sequence (DNA): TGTGCCAGCAGCTTAGGGGGCGGGAGGACCCACGAGCAGTACTTC. It is translated as CASSLGGGRTHEQYF.

The chain employs TRBV5-6 and TRBJ2-1, with TRBD2 identical over 7 bases. From germline, CDR1 is SGHDT and CDR2 YYEEEE. V lost 2 bases to trimming and J lost 2 bases; unmatched junction nucleotides: 7. CDR3 size: 16 residues. The CDR3 here is CASSFPKAGTYNEQFF. In DNA, the CDR3 is TGTGCCAGCAGCTTTCCTAAAGCGGGAACCTACAATGAGCAGTTCTTC.

This rearrangement joins TRBV21-1 to TRBJ2-7; the DNA was not used to check the table's D call, TRBD1. TRBV21-1 represents a pseudogene. This CDR3 comprises 16 residues. CDR3 coding DNA: TGTGCCAGCAGCAAAGGAGTAGGGGGCATCGGCGACGAGCAGTACTTC. This translates into CASSKGVGGIGDEQYF.

The genes are TRBV29-1 and TRBJ1-2, with D perhaps matching TRBD1 (5 bases). This CDR3 has 11 amino acids. V was trimmed by 0 bases and J by 13 bases, leaving 12 bases between them. The germline gives CDR1 SQVTM, CDR2 ANQGSEA. The CDR3 DNA sequence: TGCAGCGTTGAAGATATTAAAGGGGCCACCTTC. Protein: CSVEDIKGATF.

V and J are TRBV11-2 and TRBJ2-1; 7 nucleotides match TRBD1. With V trimmed by 6 bases and J by 7 bases, 12 bases remained unmatched. This CDR3 contains 15 residues. Germline CDR1 reads SGHAT; CDR2 reads FQNNGV. CDR3 in DNA: TGTGCCAGCAGTTCTCCTAGGGGGCCGCGGAATGAGCAGTTCTTC. Translating gives CASSSPRGPRNEQFF.

The chain combines TRBV4-3 with TRBJ1-2, with D perhaps matching TRBD1 (5 bases). This CDR3 is 16 amino acids long. V was trimmed by 1 base and J by 6 bases, leaving 18 bases between them. Germline CDR1 is LGHNA and CDR2 is YSLEER. The CDR3, as DNA: TGCGCCAGCAGCCAAGGTCCGGAGACAGACTTGGATGGCTACACCTTC. This gives the protein CASSQGPETDLDGYTF.

The chain links TRBV28 to TRBJ2-7; 9 bases agree with TRBD1. Trimming took 5 bases from V and 3 from J; bases not matched to a gene: 8. CDR1 and CDR2 (germline): MDHEN, SYDVKM. The CDR3 length is 15 residues. CDR3 bases: TGTGCCAGCAGTCCGTACAGGGGGCCAAGCTACGAGCAGTACTTC. This codes for CASSPYRGPSYEQYF.

The chain couples TRBV5-5 to TRBJ2-1; 7 bases line up with TRBD2. The V gene end was trimmed by 5 bases and the J gene end by 9 bases; junction bases not matched to a gene: 17. The CDR3 is made up of 16 amino acids. Germline loops: CDR1 SGHKS, CDR2 YYEKEE (reference sequence). This CDR3 reads CASRTETSPPGSEQFF. DNA for the CDR3: TGTGCCAGCAGAACAGAGACTAGCCCACCAGGGAGTGAGCAGTTCTTC.

The gene calls are TRBV2 and TRBJ2-4, with 8 bases aligning to TRBD2. Looked up from germline, CDR1 is SNHLY and CDR2 is FYNNEI. J gave up 3 bases and V 6 bases, and 19 bases lay outside the gene matches. This CDR3 comprises 19 residues. The CDR3 bases are TGTGCCAGCAGCAGTGTGGACGGTTGGCGGGAGGATGGCAAAAACATTCAGTACTTC. This gives the protein CASSSVDGWREDGKNIQYF.

The V and J genes are TRBV2 and TRBJ2-1, with 7 bases identical to TRBD1. After removal of 8 bases from V and 1 base from J, the junction contained 2 bases not matched to a gene. Germline values: CDR1 SNHLY, CDR2 FYNNEI. CDR3 length equals 13 residues. CDR3 sequence (DNA): TGTGCCAGCCCACAGGGGTCCTACAATGAGCAGTTCTTC. Its translation is CASPQGSYNEQFF.

CDR3 DNA sequence: TGTGCCAGCAGCTTCCTGATCCGGACAAAACAAGAGACCCAGTACTTC. This encodes CASSFLIRTKQETQYF. The chain joins TRBV7-9 to TRBJ2-5; possible D gene TRBD1, 5 bases. Trimming took off 3 bases at V and 2 bases at J, with 16 bases between the two ends. Germline assignment: CDR1 SEHNR and CDR2 FQNEAQ (reference sequence). The CDR3 contains 16 residues.

The V and J genes are TRBV14 and TRBJ2-7; D could derive from TRBD1 or TRBD2 (5 bases each). V was clipped by 2 bases and J by 1 base, with 15 bases between them. Germline values: CDR1 SGHDN, CDR2 FVKESK. The CDR3 length is 16 residues. CDR3 sequence: CASSQFIGTESYEQYF. CDR3 coding DNA: TGTGCCAGCAGCCAATTCATAGGGACCGAATCCTACGAGCAGTACTTC.

The chain links TRBV27 to TRBJ1-1; D remains ambiguous. The germline gives CDR1 MNHEY, CDR2 SMNVEV (reference sequence). CDR3 length: 11 amino acids. The ends were cut back, 4 bases at V and 7 bases at J, with 7 bases in the middle. The chain's CDR3 is CASSSGSEAFF. CDR3 DNA sequence: TGTGCCAGCAGTTCTGGCAGTGAAGCTTTCTTT.

The chain combines TRBV4-1 with TRBJ2-7; TRBD2 aligns across 7 bases. J was trimmed by 2 bases and V by 4 bases; bases with no gene match: 5. There are 14 residues in the CDR3. CDR1 is MGHRA, CDR2 YSYEKL, per germline. The CDR3: CASSRSGETYEQYF. The CDR3 nucleotides read TGCGCCAGCAGCCGGAGCGGGGAGACCTACGAGCAGTACTTC.

The sample holds a few counts of this clone. This chain joins TRBV7-9 and TRBJ2-7; D remains ambiguous. This CDR3 spans 15 amino acids. With 0 bases removed from V and 1 base from J, the gap between germline ends came to 10 bases. Germline V CDR1 and CDR2: SEHNR, FQNEAQ (reference sequence). This chain's CDR3 is CASSLASPDSYEQYF. The CDR3 DNA reads as TGTGCCAGCAGCTTAGCGTCCCCAGATTCCTACGAGCAGTACTTC.

The chain joins TRBV27 to TRBJ1-2, with 7 bases matching TRBD1. The J segment lost 2 bases and the V segment lost 1 base, leaving 1 base of the junction unmatched. The CDR3 spans 14 residues. Germline V gene sequence: CDR1 MNHEY, CDR2 SMNVEV (reference sequence). CDR3 sequence reads: CASSLYRGNYGYTF. The CDR3, as DNA: TGTGCCAGCAGTTTATACAGGGGAAACTATGGCTACACCTTC.

This rearrangement joins TRBV27 to TRBJ2-2; D could derive from TRBD1 or TRBD2 (5 bases each). CDR3 length equals 15 residues. Germline V gene data show CDR1 as MNHEY and CDR2 as SMNVEV (reference sequence). Between the trimmed V and J ends, which lost 1 base and 4 bases, there was a span of 10 bases. CDR3 DNA: TGTGCCAGCAGTTTATTGGGGACCCCCACCGGGGAGCTGTTTTTT. Protein: CASSLLGTPTGELFF.

The rearrangement links TRBV6-5 to TRBJ2-3, with D hard to call. Trimming took 6 bases from V and 5 from J, leaving 12 bases between them. The length of the CDR3 is 13 residues. The germline CDR1 and CDR2 sequences are MNHEY and SVGAGI. The CDR3 reads CASSPMLRDTQYF. The CDR3 DNA sequence: TGTGCCAGCAGCCCTATGCTTCGAGATACGCAGTATTTT.

The rearrangement uses TRBV4-1 and TRBJ2-7, with D unclear. CDR1 is MGHRA and CDR2 is YSYEKL in the germline V gene. The CDR3 is made up of 11 amino acids. Trimming pared 3 bases from V and 4 bases from J, leaving 4 bases between. This CDR3 is CASSHQYEQYF. The CDR3, as DNA: TGCGCCAGCAGCCACCAGTACGAGCAGTACTTC.